This paragraph reports one TCR beta chain. As handled by the study authors: It was from reference gene primer amplification that nucleated cell counts were estimated. TCRdb's copy holds only in-frame clones and misses some; the assay was immunoSEQ multiplex PCR. The V and J calls and the clone size are those of that table, but D and trimming were determined from the DNA. This sample yields about 110,000 clones, of which around 91% are seen a single time; less than 40% belongs to the top ten. This entry is derived from a study of blood T cell repertoires in COVID-19. Whole-study context: Acute and convalescent COVID-19 samples came from the United States, Italy and Spain. Sample material is recorded as cDNA or gDNA derived from T cells, B-cell-depleted T cells, or PBMCs.

The CDR3 consists of 15 residues. CDR1 and CDR2 from the germline V gene are LNHDA and SQIVND (reference sequence). With 2 bases removed from V and 0 bases from J, the gap between germline ends came to 8 bases. The chain links TRBV19 to TRBJ2-4; D is undetermined. This TCR was sampled from a woman of 80 years or more with acute or convalescent COVID-19. The material sequenced was peripheral blood. CDR3 protein: CASSISTLAKNIQYF. The DNA for the CDR3 is TGTGCCAGTAGTATATCAACTTTAGCCAAAAACATTCAGTACTTC.